The 2 T cell receptor beta chains reported below all come from one sample, sequenced in a study of cytomegalovirus exposure and HLA in healthy donors. 13 Jbeta primers and 60 Vbeta primers were used for the PCR. Measured with immunoSEQ multiplex PCR; TCRdb has only the in-frame clones, and not every one. Found here are over 80,000 clones, 65% to 85% of them singletons; the top ten hold under 5.5%. Specimen: PBMCs. The receptor source for this set is a man aged 40-55 years in good health and CMV-seropositive.

This chain uses TRBV7-9 with TRBJ2-5, with D tentatively TRBD2 (6 bases). The ends were cut back, 1 base at V and 2 bases at J, with 11 bases in the middle. Germline V lookup: CDR1 SEHNR, CDR2 FQNEAQ (reference sequence). The CDR3 is 15 residues long. The CDR3 spells CASSLDLLAQETQYF. The CDR3 DNA sequence: TGTGCCAGCAGCTTAGATCTCCTAGCGCAAGAGACCCAGTACTTC.

This chain joins TRBV7-3 and TRBJ2-1; 8 bases are shared with TRBD1. CDR1 is SGHTA, CDR2 FQGTGA, per germline. With 2 bases clipped from V and 3 bases from J, the junction kept 9 bases outside the gene matches. This CDR3 is built from 17 residues. In DNA form, the CDR3 reads TGTGCCAGCAGCTTAGGGGACAGGAGCAAGGTCTACAATGAGCAGTTCTTC. It is translated as CASSLGDRSKVYNEQFF.